This T cell receptor beta chain stems from a study of OX40 agonist ivuxolimab in advanced cancers. Study-wide points: Among patients with partial responses at 0.1-3.0 mg/kg, clonal expansion was among the lowest.

Generated by immunoSEQ multiplex PCR, the TCRdb table keeps only in-frame clones and is missing some. Counted here are 30,000 to 35,000 clones, around 83% occurring once; the ten biggest clones make up under 30%. This clone was counted only a few times. What it recognizes is unknown. CDR1 is LNHDA, CDR2 SQIVND, per germline (reference sequence). V lost 4 bases, J lost 7 bases, and 14 bases lay in between. The CDR3 sequence is 14 residues long. The sample here was CD4+ or CD8+ T cells sorted from blood, taken in a trial of the OX40 agonist ivuxolimab. V is TRBV19 and J is TRBJ2-4; weak D call: TRBD1 (5 bases). This sequence originates from an adult with an advanced solid tumor such as melanoma, head and neck, liver or kidney cancer. Here the CDR3 reads CASSKPTEKNIQYF. CDR3 coding DNA: TGTGCCAGTAGTAAACCGACAGAAAAGAACATTCAGTACTTC.